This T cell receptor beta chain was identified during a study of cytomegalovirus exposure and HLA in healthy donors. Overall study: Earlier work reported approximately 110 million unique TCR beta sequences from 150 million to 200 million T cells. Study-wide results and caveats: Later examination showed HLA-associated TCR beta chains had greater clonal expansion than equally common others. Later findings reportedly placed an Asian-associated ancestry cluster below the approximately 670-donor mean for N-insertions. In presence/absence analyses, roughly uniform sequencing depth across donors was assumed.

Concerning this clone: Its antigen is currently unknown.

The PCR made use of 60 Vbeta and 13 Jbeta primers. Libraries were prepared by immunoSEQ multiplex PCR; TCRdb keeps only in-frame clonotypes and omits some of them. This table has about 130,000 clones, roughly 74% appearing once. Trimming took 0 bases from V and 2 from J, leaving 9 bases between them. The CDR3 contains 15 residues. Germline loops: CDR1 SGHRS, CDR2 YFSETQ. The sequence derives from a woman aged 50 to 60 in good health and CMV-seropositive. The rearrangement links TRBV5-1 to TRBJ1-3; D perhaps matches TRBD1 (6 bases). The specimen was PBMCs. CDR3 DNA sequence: TGCGCCAGCAGCTTGGGGGACATTACTGGAAACACCATATATTTT. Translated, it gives CASSLGDITGNTIYF.